The next 26 T cell receptor delta chains were all read from a single sample in a study of gamma-delta T cells after stem cell transplantation. TCRdb ran CATT on the RT-PCR reads. The data hold about 5,400 delta-chain clones, with 8.5% to 10% observed a single time. The sequenced material came from gamma-delta T cells. These receptors originate from a human donor. It is not recorded whose cells these are; they may come from a transplant donor.

For this clone: This could be a read error, since a much larger clone is one nucleotide away. The V gene is TRDV2, the J gene TRDJ1; TRDD2 matches 9 bases. CDR1 GEAIGNYY and CDR2 EKD come from the germline V gene. The V gene end was trimmed by 3 bases and the J gene end by 7 bases; junction bases not matched to a gene: 17. The CDR3 spans 17 residues. CDR3 protein: CACDAPFLLRDTSKLIF. DNA of the CDR3: TGTGCCTGTGACGCCCCCTTCCTACTGAGGGATACCTCTAAACTCATCTTT.

The chain carries TRDV2 and TRDJ3; D may be TRDD3 (6 bases). V lost 0 bases and J 2 bases, leaving 16 bases between the germline ends. This CDR3 contains 19 residues. Germline V lookup: CDR1 GEAIGNYY, CDR2 EKD. CDR3 amino acids: CACDTVLGGATWDTRQMFF. The CDR3 coding sequence is TGTGCCTGTGACACCGTTCTTGGGGGCGCAACCTGGGACACCCGACAGATGTTTTTC.

This clone was seen a handful of times. The chain uses TRDV2 and TRDJ1; D perhaps matches TRDD3 (5 bases). Germline V CDR1 and CDR2: GEAIGNYY, EKD. This CDR3 spans 19 amino acids. V shed 3 bases and J shed 4 bases, with 29 bases lying between them. CDR3 DNA sequence: TGTGCCTGTGACGAAGTTGATACCGACCCCCCACAAGAGATCGATAAACTCATCTTT. This gives the protein CACDEVDTDPPQEIDKLIF.

The genes are TRDV2 and TRDJ1; TRDD3 matches 7 bases. The germline V gene encodes CDR1 GEAIGNYY and CDR2 EKD. J lost 3 bases, V lost 3 bases, and 18 bases had no gene match. This CDR3 has 18 amino acids. This chain's CDR3 is CACDPVRTGETRPDKLIF. CDR3 nucleotide sequence: TGTGCCTGTGACCCGGTACGAACTGGGGAAACCCGGCCCGATAAACTCATCTTT.

By frequency in the sample, this clone is medium-sized. The DNA of the CDR3 is TGTGCCTGTGACACCGTCTTACCCAGGGACACTTACACCGATAAACTCATCTTT. Translating gives CACDTVLPRDTYTDKLIF. The chain is built from TRDV2 and TRDJ1, with D unresolved. Trimming stripped 0 bases from V and 0 bases from J, with 19 bases between. The CDR3 runs 18 residues. Germline V gene lookup returns CDR1 GEAIGNYY and CDR2 EKD.

By proportion, this clone is medium-sized (0.01 to 0.1%). V usage is TRDV2 and J usage is TRDJ3; possibly TRDD3 for D (6 bases). The CDR3 contains 18 residues. Trimming left V 3 bases short and J 0 bases short, with 14 bases between. CDR1 is GEAIGNYY, CDR2 EKD, per germline. Here the CDR3 reads CACDGGTALSWDTRQMFF. CDR3 DNA: TGTGCCTGTGACGGGGGGACGGCCCTCTCCTGGGACACCCGACAGATGTTTTTC.

Note on this clone: For this DNA, TCRdb reports the protein of a much larger clone, which diverges at residue 13, most likely from a read error; the protein presented here is translated directly from the DNA. As DNA, the CDR3 is TGTGCCTGTGACGTCCTTACTGGGGGATACGCGGAATTCATCTTT. Residues: CACDVLTGGYAEFIF. The genes are TRDV2 and TRDJ1, with TRDD3 matching 13 bases. Germline CDR1 reads GEAIGNYY; CDR2 reads EKD. The CDR3 extends over 15 amino acids. Trimming took 3 bases from V and 12 from J; bases not matched to a gene: 12.

This clone is labeled as medium-sized. Other DNA sequences from this sample encode an identical CDR3 as well. The CDR3 coding sequence is TGTGCCTGTGACCCCGTACTGGGGGAATCCGATAAACTCATCTTT. Translating gives CACDPVLGESDKLIF. V usage is TRDV2 and J usage is TRDJ1; TRDD3 aligns across 9 bases. Per germline, CDR1 GEAIGNYY and CDR2 EKD. CDR3 size: 15 residues. V trimming: 3 bases; J trimming: 3 bases; junction bases outside the gene matches: 7.

As regards this clone: It is likely a read error: a sequence one base away is far more abundant. The same CDR3 also results from other DNA sequences found in this sample. The chain is built from TRDV2 and TRDJ1; D remains ambiguous. CDR3 size: 14 residues. The germline gives CDR1 GEAIGNYY, CDR2 EKD. The germline V and J ends were trimmed by 1 base and 4 bases, with 12 bases remaining between them. CDR3 amino acids: CACDTLTGSDKLIF. CDR3 DNA: TGTGCCTGTGACACTCTTACCGGCAGCGATAAACTCATCTTT.

As concerns this clone: This may come from a read error, since a much larger clone is one base off. This chain connects TRDV2 to TRDJ1; 12 nucleotides align to TRDD3. Germline lookup yields CDR1 GEAIGNYY and CDR2 EKD. The CDR3 is 18 amino acids. CDR3 coding DNA: TGTGCCTGTGACCCCGTACTGGGGGATACATCTGCTACCGATAAACCCATCTTT. Protein: CACDPVLGDTSATDKPIF.

The chain employs TRDV2 and TRDJ1; the D gene is possibly TRDD3 (5 bases). Germline CDR1 is GEAIGNYY and CDR2 is EKD. The CDR3 has 14 residues. V lost 3 bases to trimming and J lost 4 bases, with 14 bases between them. CDR3 in DNA: TGTGCCTGTGACGTCCTTACTGGCAGCGATAAACTCATCTTT. Translating gives CACDVLTGSDKLIF.

Relative to its sample, this clone is medium-sized. A much larger clone lies a single base off, so this may be a read error. The genes are TRDV2 and TRDJ1; TRDD3 matches at 10 bases. Trimming removed 3 bases from V and 2 bases from J; junction bases left unmatched: 5. Germline CDR1 GEAIGNYY, CDR2 EKD. This CDR3 comprises 15 residues. The CDR3 here is CACDHVLGDTDKLIF. The CDR3 region has the DNA TGTGCCTGTGACCACGTACTGGGGGATACCGATAAACTCATCTTT.

On this clone: A much more abundant neighbour one base away suggests this may be a read error. The chain couples TRDV2 to TRDJ3; 9 positions match TRDD3. The CDR3 has 20 amino acids. Germline assignment: CDR1 GEAIGNYY and CDR2 EKD. For the CDR3, the DNA is TGTGCCTGTGACACCGTAACTGGGGATACGTCCTCCTGTGACACCCGACAGATGTTTTTC. Its protein product is CACDTVTGDTSSCDTRQMFF.

This clone is large by share. Other DNA sequences in this sample translate to the same CDR3. The chain couples TRDV2 to TRDJ1; TRDD3 matches at 8 bases. Germline V gene lookup returns CDR1 GEAIGNYY and CDR2 EKD. This CDR3 contains 17 residues. The ends lost 0 bases at V and 0 bases at J; junction bases unmatched: 8. The CDR3 loop is CACDTLLGDAYTDKLIF. CDR3 coding DNA: TGTGCCTGTGACACCCTGTTGGGGGATGCATACACCGATAAACTCATCTTT.

By its share, this clone is medium-sized. The chain links TRDV2 to TRDJ1; 13 bases agree with TRDD3. The CDR3 is 19 residues long. From germline, CDR1 is GEAIGNYY and CDR2 EKD. V was pared by 0 bases and J by 4 bases, with 13 bases of the junction left unmatched. CDR3 sequence reads: CACDTVTPTGGYGGDKLIF. Here the CDR3 DNA reads TGTGCCTGTGACACCGTAACTCCTACTGGGGGATACGGCGGCGATAAACTCATCTTT.

As to this clone: A clone one base away is much larger, so this may be a read error. The same CDR3 arises from other DNA sequences in this sample as well. The gene calls are TRDV2 and TRDJ1, with 9 bases aligning to TRDD3. Per the germline V gene, CDR1 is GEAIGNYY and CDR2 is EKD. The CDR3 extends over 19 amino acids. V dropped 0 bases and J dropped 5; count of bases not matched to a gene: 18. In DNA, the CDR3 is TGTGCCTGTGACACCGGGGCTACTGGGGGACGCCCCACTGGGGATAAACTCATCTTT. Translated: CACDTGATGGRPTGDKLIF.

About this clone itself: One base separates it from a far larger clone, so it is likely a read error. Other DNA sequences in the same sample also yield this CDR3. The V and J genes are TRDV2 and TRDJ1; TRDD3 aligns across 8 bases. CDR3 length equals 17 residues. CDR1 GEAIGNYY and CDR2 EKD come from the germline V gene. Germline trimming cut 2 bases from V and 5 bases from J; bases unmatched to any gene: 15. In DNA, the CDR3 is TGTGCCTGTGACAAGCTGGGGGACACGCCCCATCGGGATAAACTCATCTTT. This sequence encodes CACDKLGDTPHRDKLIF.

J is TRDJ1 and V is TRDV2; 7 bases map to TRDD3. V was clipped by 3 bases and J by 0 bases; unmatched bases: 15. The CDR3 has 18 amino acids. Germline assignment: CDR1 GEAIGNYY and CDR2 EKD. CDR3 sequence reads: CACDPAGSTGAYTDKLIF. CDR3 DNA sequence: TGTGCCTGTGACCCCGCGGGCAGTACTGGGGCGTACACCGATAAACTCATCTTT.

CDR3 coding DNA: TGTGCCTGTGACACTGTGCTGGGGGATACCACGGGGACCGATAAACTCATCTTT. Protein sequence: CACDTVLGDTTGTDKLIF. This chain joins TRDV2 and TRDJ1; TRDD3 aligns across 11 bases. After removal of 1 base from V and 2 bases from J, the junction contained 11 bases not matched to a gene. The V gene's germline CDR1 is GEAIGNYY and CDR2 EKD. The CDR3 has 18 amino acids.

The chain uses TRDV1 and TRDJ1, with 9 bases that match TRDD3. V was pared by 0 bases and J by 0 bases, with 5 bases of the junction left unmatched. Germline CDR1 and CDR2: TSWWSYY and QGS. The CDR3 extends over 17 amino acids. The CDR3 spells CALGELDWGTYTDKLIF. CDR3 coding DNA: TGTGCTCTTGGGGAACTAGACTGGGGGACGTACACCGATAAACTCATCTTT.

In its sample, this clone was seen a few times. This DNA's translation and the protein TCRdb lists, from a much larger clone, do not match at residue 14, likely due to a read error; the protein shown is translated from the DNA. DNA of the CDR3: TGTGCCTGTGACACCGTCTCCTCCCCATACACCGATAAACCCATCTTT. Its protein is CACDTVSSPYTDKPIF. The chain links TRDV2 to TRDJ1, with D uncertain. Germline V gene data show CDR1 as GEAIGNYY and CDR2 as EKD. This CDR3 region has 16 residues.

By proportion, this clone is medium-sized (0.01 to 0.1%). Within the sample, other DNA sequences also encode this same CDR3. The rearrangement uses TRDV2 and TRDJ1; TRDD3 matches at 10 bases. Germline V gene lookup returns CDR1 GEAIGNYY and CDR2 EKD. J was trimmed by 2 bases and V by 4 bases; bases with no gene match: 9. The CDR3 runs 16 residues. DNA for the CDR3: TGTGCCTGTGATCACGTACTGGGGGATTATACCGATAAACTCATCTTT. Translating it yields CACDHVLGDYTDKLIF.

With respect to this clone: It may be a read error: a sequence one base away is much more abundant. The V call is TRDV2, the J call TRDJ1, with TRDD3 matching 10 bases. In germline, CDR1 is GEAIGNYY, CDR2 EKD. V lost 7 bases, J lost 0 bases, and 22 bases stayed unmatched. This CDR3 has 20 amino acids. The chain's CDR3 is CACEALVGDTSTTYTDKLIF. CDR3 sequence (DNA): TGTGCCTGCGAGGCCTTGGTGGGGGATACCAGTACTACGTACACCGATAAACTCATCTTT.

In this sample, this clone is medium-sized. This chain joins TRDV2 and TRDJ3; 8 bases line up with TRDD3. With V trimmed by 0 bases and J by 1 base, 19 bases remained unmatched. Looked up from germline, CDR1 is GEAIGNYY and CDR2 is EKD. CDR3 length: 23 amino acids. CDR3 nucleotide sequence: TGTGCCTGTGACACCGCGGCCTTGACTGGGGGGCCCGTAAGTTCCTGGGACACCCGACAGATGTTTTTC. It translates to CACDTAALTGGPVSSWDTRQMFF.

The gene calls are TRDV1 and TRDJ1, with a possible D match to TRDD2 (6 bases). CDR1 TSWWSYY and CDR2 QGS come from the germline V gene. Trimming left V 4 bases short and J 0 bases short, with 24 bases between. This CDR3 is built from 19 residues. CDR3 amino acids: CALGGPRLLHHLYTDKLIF. CDR3 bases: TGTGCTCTTGGGGGACCTCGCCTCCTACATCATCTGTACACCGATAAACTCATCTTT.

By share, this clone counts as medium-sized (0.01 to 0.1%). Within the sample, other DNA sequences also encode this same CDR3. This chain links TRDV2 with TRDJ1; TRDD3 matches at 9 bases. This CDR3 has 20 amino acids. The junction had 23 bases not matched to a gene; V was cut back by 3 bases and J by 4 bases. Per the germline V gene, CDR1 is GEAIGNYY and CDR2 is EKD. The CDR3 nucleotides are TGTGCCTGTGACCCCCTTGGCTACGAGACGCCCGGCTGGGGGATCGATAAACTCATCTTT. Translated: CACDPLGYETPGWGIDKLIF.